The T cell receptor beta chain under discussion was sequenced for a study of T cell responses to AZD1222 COVID-19 vaccine. Measured with immunoSEQ multiplex PCR; TCRdb has only the in-frame clones, and not every one. The sample lists approximately 120,000 clones; about nine tenths were seen once. V lost 6 bases and J lost 7; bases outside the gene matches: 12. Per the germline V gene, CDR1 is ENHRY and CDR2 is SYGVKD. The CDR3 extends over 14 amino acids. This clonotype was obtained from an adult in good health. Sequencing was performed on peripheral blood, taken on day 0 of AZD1222 vaccination. The chain uses TRBV10-3 and TRBJ2-7, with 7 bases aligning to TRBD2. Here the CDR3 reads CAISPGFGGKEQYF. The CDR3 bases are TGTGCCATCAGCCCCGGGTTCGGGGGGAAGGAGCAGTACTTC.